These 25 T cell receptor beta chains were all obtained from the same sample, sequenced in a study of CD8 T cells in ankylosing spondylitis. Using its own MiXCR run on the 5' RACE reads, TCRdb lists one record per CDR3 protein. Among some 300,000 distinct CDR3 sequences listed, around 21% were seen once. Source material: blood, either unsorted or a sorted T cell fraction (not recorded which). The receptors here all came from a female donor with ankylosing spondylitis or in good health (not recorded which).

This clonotype was recorded many times. The chain carries TRBV12-3 or TRBV12-4 and TRBJ1-1, with 8 bases matching TRBD1. This CDR3 region has 15 residues. The trim removed 6 bases at V and 4 bases at J, leaving 10 bases unmatched. CDR3 sequence reads: CASSRGTGQSTEAFF. Written as DNA, the CDR3 is TGTGCCAGCAGCCGAGGGACAGGTCAAAGCACTGAAGCTTTCTTT.

The V call is TRBV6-5, the J call TRBJ2-7, with D possibly matching TRBD1 (6 bases). CDR3 length equals 18 residues. The V end was cut by 0 bases, the J end by 4 bases, with 22 bases between. The germline V gene encodes CDR1 MNHEY and CDR2 SVGAGI. DNA for the CDR3: TGTGCCAGCAGTTACTCGAGAACCGCCGGGACAAAGCATTACGAGCAGTACTTC. It translates to CASSYSRTAGTKHYEQYF.

V is TRBV4-3 and J is TRBJ2-5; weak D call: TRBD1 (5 bases). Trimming shortened V by 1 base and J by 5 bases, and 8 bases separated the two germline ends. Germline CDR1 is LGHNA and CDR2 is YSLEER. The CDR3 spans 13 residues. CDR3 protein: CASSQGYRETQYF. The DNA of the CDR3 is TGCGCCAGCAGCCAAGGCTACAGGGAGACCCAGTACTTC.

The chain carries TRBV20-1 and TRBJ2-3; the D gene could be TRBD1 or TRBD2 (5 bases each). Per the germline V gene, CDR1 is DFQATT and CDR2 is SNEGSKA (reference sequence). Trimming left V 7 bases short and J 1 base short, with 12 bases between. This CDR3 has 13 amino acids. Here the CDR3 reads CSVEGRGTDTQYF. CDR3 bases: TGCAGTGTCGAGGGGCGGGGCACAGATACGCAGTATTTT.

The chain joins TRBV20-1 to TRBJ2-2, with 8 nucleotides matching TRBD2. V lost 0 bases, J lost 0 bases, and 3 bases stayed unmatched. Germline V gene sequence: CDR1 DFQATT, CDR2 SNEGSKA (reference sequence). The CDR3 is 16 residues long. The DNA for the CDR3 is TGCAGTGCTAGAGATCCCGGGAGGGCGAACACCGGGGAGCTGTTTTTT. This encodes CSARDPGRANTGELFF.

The chain links TRBV6-5 to TRBJ2-7; TRBD2 matches 12 bases. The CDR3 is 15 amino acids. The V gene end was trimmed by 0 bases and the J gene end by 4 bases; junction bases not matched to a gene: 1. CDR1 is MNHEY, CDR2 SVGAGI, per germline. The CDR3 coding sequence is TGTGCCAGCAGTTACTCTACTAGCGGGGGGTACGAGCAGTACTTC. Its protein is CASSYSTSGGYEQYF.

This clonotype was recorded many times. The genes are TRBV20-1 and TRBJ1-4; 8 bases fit TRBD1. V shed 4 bases, J shed 5 bases, and the junction held 3 bases outside the gene matches. This CDR3 is 13 amino acids long. Germline CDR1 DFQATT, CDR2 SNEGSKA (reference sequence). The CDR3 here is CSAIGQGNEKLFF. CDR3 DNA sequence: TGCAGTGCTATCGGACAGGGAAATGAAAAACTGTTTTTT.

V usage is TRBV20-1 and J usage is TRBJ1-5; D is perhaps TRBD1 (5 bases). Germline V gene data show CDR1 as DFQATT and CDR2 as SNEGSKA (reference sequence). This CDR3 has 14 residues. V dropped 6 bases and J dropped 5 bases, with 17 bases sitting between them. The CDR3 loop reads CSAHIPDSHQPQHF. The CDR3 DNA follows: TGCAGTGCCCACATCCCAGACAGCCATCAGCCCCAGCATTTT.

This clonotype was counted between two and nine times. The chain has TRBV5-1 and TRBJ2-7; 12 bases fit TRBD1. Trimming at V came to 4 bases and at J to 3 bases, leaving 5 bases not matched to a gene. Germline V gene data show CDR1 as SGHRS and CDR2 as YFSETQ. CDR3 length equals 15 residues. CDR3 sequence (DNA): TGCGCCAGCAGCACGGGACAGGGGGCCTTCTACGAGCAGTACTTC. It encodes CASSTGQGAFYEQYF.

The V and J genes are TRBV7-2 and TRBJ2-5, with TRBD1 matching over 11 bases. The CDR3 consists of 17 residues. Unmatched junction bases numbered 12, after V lost 5 bases and J lost 4 bases. CDR1 and CDR2 from the germline V gene are SGHTA and FQGNSA. This chain's CDR3 is CASSSGAGTGGGETQYF. CDR3 DNA sequence: TGTGCCAGCAGCAGTGGTGCCGGGACAGGGGGGGGAGAGACCCAGTACTTC.

This clonotype was detected only a few times. This sequence joins TRBV5-1 and TRBJ2-2; D not resolved. The germline V and J ends were trimmed by 6 bases and 0 bases, with 12 bases remaining between them. Germline CDR1 reads SGHRS; CDR2 reads YFSETQ. The CDR3 covers 15 residues. Written as DNA, the CDR3 is TGCGCCAGCAAAATCTGGTGGGCGAACACCGGGGAGCTGTTTTTT. Translation gives CASKIWWANTGELFF.

This chain connects TRBV5-8 to TRBJ2-7, with D possibly TRBD2 on 5 matching bases. V lost 2 bases and J 1 base, leaving 10 bases between the germline ends. Germline V gene sequence: CDR1 SGHTS, CDR2 YDEGEE. The CDR3 length is 14 residues. The CDR3 is CASSFAGGSYEQYF. In DNA, the CDR3 is TGTGCCAGCAGCTTCGCAGGAGGATCCTACGAGCAGTACTTC.

This clonotype was picked up many times. The V gene is TRBV7-2, the J gene TRBJ1-2, with a tentative D call TRBD1 (6 bases). Germline V gene data show CDR1 as SGHTA and CDR2 as FQGNSA. This CDR3 spans 14 amino acids. Deletions cut 5 bases from V and 5 bases from J, with 15 bases between. The CDR3 DNA reads TGTGCCAGCAGCGCGACGGGGGGGCCATATGGCTACACCTTC. Encoded protein: CASSATGGPYGYTF.

This clonotype was counted ten times or more. The rearrangement joins TRBV4-2 to TRBJ2-7, with 8 positions matching TRBD1. The CDR3 extends over 13 amino acids. V shed 4 bases, J shed 1 base, and the junction held 0 bases outside the gene matches. CDR1 is LGHNA, CDR2 YNFKEQ, per germline. CDR3 sequence reads: CASSRTGSYEQYF. DNA of the CDR3: TGTGCCAGCAGCCGGACAGGGTCCTACGAGCAGTACTTC.

This clonotype was picked up a small number of times. This chain connects TRBV18 to TRBJ2-3; D not certain. The V gene's germline CDR1 is KGHSH and CDR2 LQKENI. The CDR3 contains 14 residues. V was pared by 4 bases and J by 4 bases, with 12 bases between. CDR3 protein: CASSQKENSDTQYF. CDR3 coding DNA: TGTGCCAGCTCACAGAAGGAAAATTCAGATACGCAGTATTTT.

The rearrangement uses TRBV24-1 and TRBJ2-1; 9 bases align to TRBD1. The V segment lost 3 bases and the J segment 7 bases; nucleotides outside the gene matches: 6. The CDR3 has 15 amino acids. Germline values: CDR1 KGHDR, CDR2 SFDVKD. CDR3 nucleotide sequence: TGTGCCACCAGTGATCCCCCGACAGGGGGAAATGAGCAGTTCTTC. As protein: CATSDPPTGGNEQFF.

This clonotype appeared a few times. The V call is TRBV12-5, the J call TRBJ2-7; the D is unclear. Germline V gene sequence: CDR1 LGHNT, CDR2 FRNRAP. This CDR3 region has 14 residues. Trimming cost V 1 base and J 0 bases, with 7 bases left between them. CDR3 sequence reads: CASGLGSPSYEQYF. The CDR3 DNA sequence: TGTGCTAGTGGTTTGGGCAGCCCCTCCTACGAGCAGTACTTC. The full variable domain, completed using reference TRBV12-5 and TRBJ2-7, is DARVTQTPRHKVTEMGQEVTMRCQPILGHNTVFWYRQTMMQGLELLAYFRNRAPLDDSGMPKDRFSAEMPDATLATLKIQPSEPRDSAVYFCASGLGSPSYEQYFGPGTRLTVT.

This clonotype was observed a handful of times. The chain uses TRBV6-1 and TRBJ1-3; possible D gene TRBD1, 5 bases. The CDR3 consists of 15 residues. Germline loops: CDR1 MNHNS, CDR2 SASEGT. The V gene lost 4 bases and the J gene lost 3 bases, with 13 bases spanning the gap. The CDR3 loop is CASSGGTGIGNTIYF. The CDR3 nucleotides read TGTGCCAGCAGTGGGGGCACGGGAATTGGAAACACCATATATTTT.

This clonotype was seen a handful of times. The chain couples TRBV29-1 to TRBJ2-7; D may be TRBD1 (6 bases). Deletions cut 5 bases from V and 2 bases from J, with 13 bases between. The germline V gene encodes CDR1 SQVTM and CDR2 ANQGSEA. The CDR3 sequence is 13 residues long. The CDR3 region is CSVRGTVTYEQYF. The CDR3 DNA reads TGCAGCGTTAGGGGGACCGTTACCTACGAGCAGTACTTC.

The chain couples TRBV6-2 or TRBV6-3 to TRBJ1-4; maybe TRBD1 (6 bases). This CDR3 spans 13 amino acids. Trimming cost V 6 bases and J 8 bases, with 13 bases left between them. CDR1 is MNHEY, CDR2 SVGEGT, per germline. The chain's CDR3 is CASRTGIWEKLFF. The CDR3 DNA follows: TGTGCCAGCAGAACAGGGATATGGGAAAAACTGTTTTTT.

This clonotype has only a few counts. The V call is TRBV15, the J call TRBJ2-5, with a tentative D call TRBD1 (5 bases). CDR3 length equals 13 residues. Germline CDR1 reads LNHNV; CDR2 reads YYDKDF (reference sequence). V lost 7 bases and J lost 5, with 14 bases in between. The CDR3, as DNA: TGTGCCACCAAGCAGGGTCTGAGGGAGACCCAGTACTTC. It specifies CATKQGLRETQYF.

This clonotype was detected only a few times. V gene TRBV20-1 combines with J gene TRBJ2-7, with D possibly being TRBD2 (7 bases). V was shortened by 1 base and J by 5 bases, with 18 bases between the two germline ends. This CDR3 has 15 amino acids. Germline V lookup: CDR1 DFQATT, CDR2 SNEGSKA (reference sequence). This CDR3 is CSARAPRGGGDEQYF. CDR3 DNA sequence: TGCAGTGCTAGAGCGCCTAGAGGGGGGGGCGACGAGCAGTACTTC.

This clonotype has just a few counts. This chain connects TRBV4-2 to TRBJ2-5; D unresolved. CDR3 length equals 13 residues. V was clipped by 0 bases and J by 3 bases, with 5 bases between them. CDR1 is LGHNA, CDR2 YNFKEQ, per germline. DNA for the CDR3: TGTGCCAGCAGCCAAGATCCGGAAGAGACCCAGTACTTC. Its protein is CASSQDPEETQYF.

The chain links TRBV9 to TRBJ2-7, with D unresolved. With 0 bases removed from V and 0 bases from J, the gap between germline ends came to 7 bases. The germline CDR1 and CDR2 sequences are SGDLS and YYNGEE. This CDR3 is built from 14 residues. As DNA, the CDR3 is TGTGCCAGCAGCGTAGGCAGGAGCTCCTACGAGCAGTACTTC. It yields the protein CASSVGRSSYEQYF.

This clonotype appeared many times. The chain couples TRBV7-2 to TRBJ2-3; D remains ambiguous. V was shortened by 0 bases and J by 6 bases, with 4 bases between the two germline ends. This CDR3 is built from 12 residues. Germline loops: CDR1 SGHTA, CDR2 FQGNSA. The CDR3 sequence is CASSLAPDTQYF. CDR3 in DNA: TGTGCCAGCAGCTTAGCGCCTGATACGCAGTATTTT.